This is a list of T cell receptor beta chains from one sample in a study of T cell responses to AZD1222 COVID-19 vaccine. Only in-frame clones appear in the TCRdb table, and some are missing; sequencing was by immunoSEQ multiplex PCR. Of over 50,000 clones in the sample, about 90% were seen once. The sequencing used peripheral blood, collected 28 days after the second AZD1222 dose. The receptor set was obtained from an adult who received the AZD1222 COVID-19 vaccine. CDR3s include the opening cysteine and the closing phenylalanine or tryptophan. Fields, in order: clone size, D gene, J gene, V gene, CDR3 DNA, CDR3 protein. A D gene is named only where the DNA matches it firmly. Size is omitted from some rows. Given values are once, few, many or a class for expanded clones.

clone size: NA
D gene: NA
J gene: TRBJ2-2
V gene: TRBV2
CDR3 DNA: TGTGCCAGCACTCGGCTTCCCGGCGGGGAGCTGTTTTTT
CDR3 protein: CASTRLPGGELFF

clone size: NA
D gene: TRBD1
J gene: TRBJ1-1
V gene: TRBV6-5
CDR3 DNA: TGTGCCAGCAGTTCCCTGGACAGGCTGAACACTGAAGCTTTCTTT
CDR3 protein: CASSSLDRLNTEAFF

clone size: NA
D gene: TRBD1
J gene: TRBJ2-7
V gene: TRBV6-5
CDR3 DNA: TGTGCCACGGAGAGCTCCGGGACAGGGAACGAGCAGTACTTC
CDR3 protein: CATESSGTGNEQYF

clone size: NA
D gene: TRBD1
J gene: TRBJ2-2
V gene: TRBV29-1
CDR3 DNA: TGCAGCGTTGAAATCCAGAACAGGGGGTGGACCGGGGAGCTGTTTTTT
CDR3 protein: CSVEIQNRGWTGELFF

clone size: NA
D gene: NA
J gene: TRBJ2-7
V gene: TRBV7-2
CDR3 DNA: TGTGCCAGCAGCTTGAACTGGAGATACGAGCAGTACTTC
CDR3 protein: CASSLNWRYEQYF

clone size: once
D gene: NA
J gene: TRBJ1-2
V gene: TRBV4-1
CDR3 DNA: TGCGCCAGCAGCCGCGGGACGGAGGAGGGCCATGGCTACACCTTC
CDR3 protein: CASSRGTEEGHGYTF

clone size: NA
D gene: NA
J gene: TRBJ2-3
V gene: TRBV9
CDR3 DNA: TGTGCCAGCAGCGTAGTTACAGATACGCAGTATTTT
CDR3 protein: CASSVVTDTQYF

clone size: NA
D gene: TRBD1
J gene: TRBJ1-5
V gene: TRBV3-1/TRBV3-2
CDR3 DNA: TGTGCCAGCAGCCAAGGATTCACAGGGGGGAGTCAGCCCCAGCATTTT
CDR3 protein: CASSQGFTGGSQPQHF

clone size: once
D gene: NA
J gene: TRBJ2-2
V gene: TRBV7-2
CDR3 DNA: TGTGCCAGCAGCTTTTCGTCATGGGGCACCGGGGAGCTGTTTTTT
CDR3 protein: CASSFSSWGTGELFF

clone size: NA
D gene: TRBD1
J gene: TRBJ1-1
V gene: TRBV6-5
CDR3 DNA: TGTGCCAGCAGCTTGGGACAGGCCGCGACTGAAGCTTTCTTT
CDR3 protein: CASSLGQAATEAFF

clone size: NA
D gene: NA
J gene: TRBJ1-1
V gene: TRBV5-4
CDR3 DNA: TGTGCCAGCAGCCCCGACACGAACACTGAAGCTTTCTTT
CDR3 protein: CASSPDTNTEAFF

clone size: NA
D gene: NA
J gene: TRBJ2-4
V gene: TRBV3-1/TRBV3-2
CDR3 DNA: TGTGCCAGCAGCGTTACCTGTCCCATTTGCAAAAAAAACATTCAGTACTTC
CDR3 protein: CASSVTCPICKKNIQYF

clone size: NA
D gene: NA
J gene: TRBJ2-1
V gene: TRBV3-1/TRBV3-2
CDR3 DNA: TGTGCCAGCAGTCCGAGAGTAAGGGCTTACAATGAGCAGTTCTTC
CDR3 protein: CASSPRVRAYNEQFF

clone size: NA
D gene: NA
J gene: TRBJ1-2
V gene: TRBV12-5
CDR3 DNA: TGTGCTAGTGGTTTTTTCACAGGGACCTCTAACTATGGCTACACCTTC
CDR3 protein: CASGFFTGTSNYGYTF

clone size: NA
D gene: TRBD2
J gene: TRBJ2-5
V gene: TRBV30
CDR3 DNA: TGTGCCTGGGGGTCCGGGACTAGCGGGAGGAGATCAGAGACCCAGTACTTC
CDR3 protein: CAWGSGTSGRRSETQYF

clone size: once
D gene: TRBD1
J gene: TRBJ1-5
V gene: TRBV7-7
CDR3 DNA: TGTGCTAGCAGTTTGGGACAGAATCAGCCCCAGCATTTT
CDR3 protein: CASSLGQNQPQHF

clone size: once
D gene: TRBD2
J gene: TRBJ2-1
V gene: TRBV27
CDR3 DNA: TGTTATAGCGGGAGGGGAAATGAGCAGTTCTTC
CDR3 protein: CYSGRGNEQFF

clone size: NA
D gene: NA
J gene: TRBJ1-3
V gene: TRBV6-5
CDR3 DNA: TGTGCCAGCAGTTACTCAAGGGAATTTCGAAACACCATATATTTT
CDR3 protein: CASSYSREFRNTIYF

clone size: NA
D gene: NA
J gene: TRBJ2-5
V gene: TRBV2
CDR3 DNA: TGTGCCGGGTGGGCGGAGCAAGAGACCCAGTACTTC
CDR3 protein: CAGWAEQETQYF

clone size: NA
D gene: TRBD1
J gene: TRBJ2-7
V gene: TRBV11-3
CDR3 DNA: TGTGCCAGCAGCTCCACCGGGACAGGGCGTCCCTACGAGCAGTACTTC
CDR3 protein: CASSSTGTGRPYEQYF

clone size: NA
D gene: NA
J gene: TRBJ2-2
V gene: TRBV23-1
CDR3 DNA: TGCGCCAGCATCGCGGAGGGGACCGGGGAGCTGTTTTTT
CDR3 protein: CASIAEGTGELFF

clone size: NA
D gene: TRBD1
J gene: TRBJ1-6
V gene: TRBV6-6
CDR3 DNA: TGTGCCAGCAGTTACTCCGCCGGGACAGCTAAGGCACCCCTCCACTTT
CDR3 protein: CASSYSAGTAKAPLHF

clone size: few
D gene: NA
J gene: TRBJ1-5
V gene: TRBV30
CDR3 DNA: TGTGCCTGGAGTGCCGCGGGGCAGGGGCAGCCCCAGCATTTT
CDR3 protein: CAWSAAGQGQPQHF

clone size: NA
D gene: NA
J gene: TRBJ2-1
V gene: TRBV7-2
CDR3 DNA: TGTGCCAGCAGCTTAGCCGCCCCAGGGAGCTCCTACAATGAGCAGTTCTTC
CDR3 protein: CASSLAAPGSSYNEQFF

clone size: once
D gene: NA
J gene: TRBJ1-1
V gene: TRBV5-6
CDR3 DNA: TGTGCCAGCAGCTTGCGGGAGTCTTCGAACACTGAAGCTTTCTTT
CDR3 protein: CASSLRESSNTEAFF

clone size: once
D gene: NA
J gene: TRBJ1-2
V gene: TRBV24-1
CDR3 DNA: TGTGCCACCAGTGATAGCAGGGAGTTTGGCTACACCTTC
CDR3 protein: CATSDSREFGYTF

clone size: NA
D gene: NA
J gene: TRBJ1-6
V gene: TRBV10-2
CDR3 DNA: TGCGCCAGCAGTGAGCTCACAGGCGAAGCCCATTCACCCCTCCACTTT
CDR3 protein: CASSELTGEAHSPLHF

clone size: NA
D gene: TRBD1
J gene: TRBJ1-1
V gene: TRBV6-2/TRBV6-3
CDR3 DNA: TGTGCCAGCAGCTCCACAGGGGGTTTGAACACTGAAGCTTTCTTT
CDR3 protein: CASSSTGGLNTEAFF

clone size: NA
D gene: NA
J gene: TRBJ1-1
V gene: TRBV6-2/TRBV6-3
CDR3 DNA: TGTGCCAGCAGTTACGGCAAATTGAACACTGAAGCTTTCTTT
CDR3 protein: CASSYGKLNTEAFF

clone size: NA
D gene: NA
J gene: TRBJ1-1
V gene: TRBV4-3
CDR3 DNA: TGCGCCAGCAGCCAAGATCCTAGGAGGGATAGGGCTTTCTTT
CDR3 protein: CASSQDPRRDRAFF

clone size: NA
D gene: TRBD1
J gene: TRBJ1-2
V gene: TRBV6-5
CDR3 DNA: TGTGCCAGCACCAGGGGACAGGCCCTTGGAGGCTACACCTTC
CDR3 protein: CASTRGQALGGYTF

clone size: NA
D gene: TRBD1
J gene: TRBJ1-6
V gene: TRBV25-1
CDR3 DNA: TGTGCCAGCAGTGAAGGGGACAGGCGGGTCTCACCCCTCCACTTT
CDR3 protein: CASSEGDRRVSPLHF

clone size: NA
D gene: NA
J gene: TRBJ2-7
V gene: TRBV7-2
CDR3 DNA: TGTGCCAGCAGCTTAGTAGGCGGGATCAACTCCTACGAGCAGTACTTC
CDR3 protein: CASSLVGGINSYEQYF

clone size: NA
D gene: NA
J gene: TRBJ2-1
V gene: TRBV7-2
CDR3 DNA: TGTGCCAGCAGCTTAAAGAGCTATGAGCAGTTCTTC
CDR3 protein: CASSLKSYEQFF

clone size: NA
D gene: TRBD2
J gene: TRBJ2-5
V gene: TRBV15
CDR3 DNA: TGTGCCACCAGCAGAGCTCCTCCGGGACTAGCGGGAGGGGAGACCCAGTACTTC
CDR3 protein: CATSRAPPGLAGGETQYF

clone size: NA
D gene: NA
J gene: TRBJ1-1
V gene: TRBV7-2
CDR3 DNA: TGTGCCAGCAGCTTAGTATCAGTTATCATGAACACTGAAGCTTTCTTT
CDR3 protein: CASSLVSVIMNTEAFF

clone size: NA
D gene: NA
J gene: TRBJ2-1
V gene: TRBV24-1
CDR3 DNA: TGTGCCACCAGTTCGCGCCAGGGTCGTGGTGAGCAGTTCTTC
CDR3 protein: CATSSRQGRGEQFF

clone size: NA
D gene: NA
J gene: TRBJ2-1
V gene: TRBV7-7
CDR3 DNA: TGTGCCAGCAGCCCTCAACCGGGGAGCTCTGGTGAGCAGTTCTTC
CDR3 protein: CASSPQPGSSGEQFF

clone size: NA
D gene: NA
J gene: TRBJ1-3
V gene: TRBV18
CDR3 DNA: TGTGCCAGCTCACCTTGGGTTAGCTCTGGAAACACCATATATTTT
CDR3 protein: CASSPWVSSGNTIYF

clone size: NA
D gene: NA
J gene: TRBJ1-4
V gene: TRBV5-1
CDR3 DNA: TGCGCCAGCAGCTTGTCTGGGGGGCTATCTGAAAAACTGTTTTTT
CDR3 protein: CASSLSGGLSEKLFF

clone size: NA
D gene: TRBD2
J gene: TRBJ2-3
V gene: TRBV25-1
CDR3 DNA: TGTGCCAGCAGCGAGAGCGGGAGTGGTAGAGATACGCAGTATTTT
CDR3 protein: CASSESGSGRDTQYF